One sample yielded the 18 T cell receptor beta chains listed below, sequenced in a study of beta chain features in type 1 diabetes. Isolated RNA was reverse transcribed in full, so expressed TCRB transcripts were sequenced. Clones were sequenced by immunoSEQ multiplex PCR, and TCRdb holds only the in-frame ones, with some missing. The table has around 310,000 clones, approximately 15% seen once. Their antigens remain unidentified. Study results and caveats: Moderate but significant shortening of TCRB CDR3s was recorded in all four CD4+ subsets from Type 1 diabetes patients.

What was sequenced was naive CD4+ T cells from blood. These receptors originate from a woman between 18 and 29 years old with type 1 diabetes.

The chain employs TRBV25-1 and TRBJ1-4, with D unresolved. Trimming removed 3 bases from V and 6 bases from J, with 11 bases in between. The germline gives CDR1 MGHDK, CDR2 SYGVNS. The CDR3 consists of 14 residues. For the CDR3, the DNA is TGTGCCAGCAGTGATGAAGGAGAATATGAAAAACTGTTTTTT. It yields the protein CASSDEGEYEKLFF.

This clone was seen a handful of times. The chain links TRBV5-1 to TRBJ2-2; 12 nucleotides match TRBD2. This CDR3 contains 18 residues. V lost 3 bases and J lost 3; bases outside the gene matches: 9. CDR1 is SGHRS and CDR2 is YFSETQ in the germline V gene. The CDR3, as DNA: TGCGCCAGCAGCTCCCTGGCTAGCGGGAGGGTCGACACCGGGGAGCTGTTTTTT. Translated, it gives CASSSLASGRVDTGELFF.

There are a few counts of this clone. J is TRBJ2-3 and V is TRBV2; tentatively, D is TRBD2 (6 bases). CDR3 length: 14 residues. Germline assignment: CDR1 SNHLY and CDR2 FYNNEI. V lost 7 bases and J 2 bases, leaving 13 bases between the germline ends. In DNA form, the CDR3 reads TGTGCCAGCAAGAAGGCGGGGCCCACAGATACGCAGTATTTT. Residues: CASKKAGPTDTQYF.

This clone was seen only a few times. V usage is TRBV30 and J usage is TRBJ2-5, with D perhaps matching TRBD2 (6 bases). This CDR3 is 14 amino acids long. CDR1 is GTSNPN, CDR2 SVGIG, per germline (reference sequence). V was trimmed by 3 bases and J by 11 bases, leaving 22 bases between them. CDR3 sequence: CAWRIGSGTGEQYF. The CDR3, as DNA: TGTGCCTGGAGAATAGGGTCAGGGACGGGAGAGCAGTACTTC.

V and J are TRBV2 and TRBJ1-2; weak D call: TRBD1 (6 bases). CDR1 is SNHLY and CDR2 is FYNNEI in the germline V gene. The V end lost 6 bases, the J end lost 8 bases, and 16 bases lay between the germline ends. The CDR3 is 13 residues long. This chain's CDR3 is CASSLHQGSGYTF. The DNA for the CDR3 is TGTGCCAGCAGCCTTCACCAGGGGAGCGGCTACACCTTC. Based on the CDR3 plus reference TRBV2 and TRBJ1-2, the full variable domain is EPEVTQTPSHQVTQMGQEVILRCVPISNHLYFYWYRQILGQKVEFLVSFYNNEISEKSEIFDDQFSVERPDGSNFTLKIRSTKLEDSAMYFCASSLHQGSGYTFGSGTRLTVV.

This clone has just a few counts. The chain links TRBV4-1 to TRBJ2-5, with TRBD2 matching 13 bases. The CDR3 runs 16 residues. Losses at the gene ends were 4 bases for V and 4 bases for J; bases not matched to a gene: 6. Germline lookup yields CDR1 MGHRA and CDR2 YSYEKL. The CDR3 region has the DNA TGCGCCAGCAGCCCAGGGGGACTAGCGGGAAGAGAGACCCAGTACTTC. Protein: CASSPGGLAGRETQYF.

The chain recombines TRBV7-7 with TRBJ2-5; D is undetermined. The ends were cut back, 5 bases at V and 2 bases at J, with 12 bases in the middle. Germline V gene lookup returns CDR1 SSHAT and CDR2 FNYEAQ (reference sequence). This CDR3 region has 14 residues. For the CDR3, the DNA is TGTGCCAGCAGCCCCACGGTTTTTCAAGAGACCCAGTACTTC. This translates into CASSPTVFQETQYF.

The rearrangement links TRBV7-2 to TRBJ2-5; 9 positions agree with TRBD1. The CDR3 runs 16 residues. Losses at the gene ends were 1 base for V and 4 bases for J; bases not matched to a gene: 7. Germline CDR1 SGHTA, CDR2 FQGNSA. CDR3 DNA: TGTGCCAGCAGCTTAGTCGGGACAGGGTCGGGAGAGACCCAGTACTTC. Protein product: CASSLVGTGSGETQYF.

This clone was counted between two and nine times. The chain employs TRBV7-2 and TRBJ2-7; D perhaps matches TRBD2 (6 bases). V lost 5 bases, J lost 1 base, and 15 bases lay in between. The CDR3 extends over 15 amino acids. Germline values: CDR1 SGHTA, CDR2 FQGNSA. CDR3 in DNA: TGTGCCAGCAGCCCCCAAGGGAGGCATTCCTACGAGCAGTACTTC. This codes for CASSPQGRHSYEQYF.

The genes are TRBV4-2 and TRBJ2-3; D is ambiguous. CDR1 is LGHNA, CDR2 YNFKEQ, per germline. The CDR3 is 15 residues long. Trimming took off 1 base at V and 6 bases at J, with 14 bases between the two ends. The chain's CDR3 is CASSQGSKTVDTQYF. The CDR3, as DNA: TGTGCCAGCAGCCAAGGTTCTAAAACAGTGGATACGCAGTATTTT.

This clone occurred a few times. The V call is TRBV21-1, the J call TRBJ1-5; the tabulated D call, TRBD1, remains unverified against the DNA. TRBV21-1 is a pseudogene locus. The CDR3 is 14 amino acids. The CDR3 sequence is CASRTHGANQPQHF. DNA of the CDR3: TGTGCCAGCAGGACCCATGGGGCCAATCAGCCCCAGCATTTT.

The V call is TRBV29-1, the J call TRBJ2-3, with 14 bases aligning to TRBD2. The germline CDR1 and CDR2 sequences are SQVTM and ANQGSEA. V gave up 0 bases and J gave up 1 base; unmatched junction bases: 12. This CDR3 is 20 amino acids long. The CDR3 loop is CSVEDRRGTSGRGGTDTQYF. The CDR3 DNA reads as TGCAGCGTTGAAGATCGGAGGGGGACTAGCGGGAGAGGTGGCACAGATACGCAGTATTTT.

Only a few counts were recorded for this clone. The chain recombines TRBV30 with TRBJ2-3; TRBD2 might be the D (5 bases). There are 13 residues in the CDR3. The V gene lost 3 bases and the J gene lost 2 bases, with 9 bases spanning the gap. Germline V lookup: CDR1 GTSNPN, CDR2 SVGIG (reference sequence). The CDR3, as DNA: TGTGCCTGGAGCGAGGGTTCCACAGATACGCAGTATTTT. Its protein product is CAWSEGSTDTQYF.

This chain links TRBV7-9 with TRBJ2-2; 13 bases are a match to TRBD2. This CDR3 is 17 amino acids long. In germline, CDR1 is SEHNR, CDR2 FQNEAQ (reference sequence). Trimming cost V 5 bases and J 6 bases; bases outside gene matches: 9. The CDR3 is CASSTHRTSGSSGELFF. The CDR3 DNA follows: TGTGCCAGCAGCACTCATAGGACTAGCGGGAGCTCCGGGGAGCTGTTTTTT.

The chain recombines TRBV29-1 with TRBJ1-5; D remains unclear. The CDR3 runs 11 residues. The germline V and J ends were trimmed by 4 bases and 9 bases, with 10 bases remaining between them. Germline CDR1 is SQVTM and CDR2 is ANQGSEA. The DNA for the CDR3 is TGCAGCGTTGGGAGGACTGCGCCCCAGCATTTT. It specifies CSVGRTAPQHF.

The chain employs TRBV7-9 and TRBJ2-7; D is uncertain. The CDR3 consists of 14 residues. V lost 1 base and J 2 bases, leaving 9 bases between the germline ends. Per germline, CDR1 SEHNR and CDR2 FQNEAQ (reference sequence). CDR3 amino acids: CASSLGDSPYEQYV. CDR3 sequence (DNA): TGTGCCAGCAGCTTAGGAGACTCCCCCTACGAGCAGTACGTC.

This clone was seen a few times. The rearrangement links TRBV6-6 to TRBJ2-5, with D possibly matching TRBD1 (6 bases). CDR1 and CDR2 (germline): MNHNY, SVGAGI (reference sequence). This CDR3 has 16 amino acids. Trimming took off 5 bases at V and 1 base at J, with 17 bases between the two ends. CDR3 sequence reads: CASSPKQGWGQETQYF. The CDR3, as DNA: TGTGCCAGCAGTCCTAAACAGGGATGGGGCCAAGAGACCCAGTACTTC.

In its sample, this clone was seen a few times. The chain links TRBV7-2 to TRBJ2-3; TRBD1 agrees at 7 bases. Germline CDR1 reads SGHTA; CDR2 reads FQGNSA. V dropped 4 bases and J dropped 1; count of bases not matched to a gene: 8. The CDR3 sequence is 16 residues long. The CDR3 loop is CASSSSLGGGTDTQYF. The CDR3 DNA is TGTGCCAGCAGCTCATCGCTAGGGGGCGGCACAGATACGCAGTATTTT.